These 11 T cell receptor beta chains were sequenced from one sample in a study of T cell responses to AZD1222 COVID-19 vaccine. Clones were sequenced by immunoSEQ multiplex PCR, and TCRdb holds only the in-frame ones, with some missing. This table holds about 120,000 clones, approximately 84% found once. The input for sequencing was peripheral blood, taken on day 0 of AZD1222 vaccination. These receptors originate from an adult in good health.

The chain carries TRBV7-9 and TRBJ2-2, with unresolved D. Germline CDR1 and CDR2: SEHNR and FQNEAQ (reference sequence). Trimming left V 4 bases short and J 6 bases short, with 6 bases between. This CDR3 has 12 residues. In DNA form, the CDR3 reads TGTGCCAGCAGCTACCTAGCCGGGGAGCTGTTTTTT. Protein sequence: CASSYLAGELFF. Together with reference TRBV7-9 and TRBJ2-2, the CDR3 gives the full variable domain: DTGVSQNPRHKITKRGQNVTFRCDPISEHNRLYWYRQTLGQGPEFLTYFQNEAQLEKSRLLSDRFSAERPKGSFSTLEIQRTEQGDSAMYLCASSYLAGELFFGEGSRLTVL.

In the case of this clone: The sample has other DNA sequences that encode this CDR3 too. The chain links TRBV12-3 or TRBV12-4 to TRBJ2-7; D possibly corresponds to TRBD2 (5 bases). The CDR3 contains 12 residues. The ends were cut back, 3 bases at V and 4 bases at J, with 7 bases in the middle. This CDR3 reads CASSLSGYEQYF. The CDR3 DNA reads TGTGCCAGCAGTTTGTCGGGATACGAGCAGTACTTC.

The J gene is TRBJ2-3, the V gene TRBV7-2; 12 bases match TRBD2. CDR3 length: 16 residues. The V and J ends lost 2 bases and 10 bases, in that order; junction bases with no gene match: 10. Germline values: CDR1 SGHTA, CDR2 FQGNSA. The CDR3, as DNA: TGTGCCAGCAGCTTATTGGCTAGCGGGGGGGAATGGGCGCAGTATTTT. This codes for CASSLLASGGEWAQYF.

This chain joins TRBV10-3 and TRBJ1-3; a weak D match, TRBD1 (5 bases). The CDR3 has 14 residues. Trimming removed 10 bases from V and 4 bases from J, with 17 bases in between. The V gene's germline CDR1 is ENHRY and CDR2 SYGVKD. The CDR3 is CATAGQESGNTIYF. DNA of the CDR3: TGTGCCACCGCTGGACAAGAGTCGGGAAACACCATATATTTT.

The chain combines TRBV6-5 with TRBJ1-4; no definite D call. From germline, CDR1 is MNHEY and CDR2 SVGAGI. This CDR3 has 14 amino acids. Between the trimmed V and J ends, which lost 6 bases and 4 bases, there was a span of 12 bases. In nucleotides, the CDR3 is TGTGCCAGCAGCCACGGGCGGATTAATGAAAAACTGTTTTTT. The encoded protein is CASSHGRINEKLFF.

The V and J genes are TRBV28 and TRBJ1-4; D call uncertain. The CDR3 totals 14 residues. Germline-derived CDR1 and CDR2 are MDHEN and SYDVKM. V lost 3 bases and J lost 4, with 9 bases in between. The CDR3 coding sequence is TGTGCCAGCAGTTTGACCGGACGTAATGAAAAACTGTTTTTT. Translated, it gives CASSLTGRNEKLFF.

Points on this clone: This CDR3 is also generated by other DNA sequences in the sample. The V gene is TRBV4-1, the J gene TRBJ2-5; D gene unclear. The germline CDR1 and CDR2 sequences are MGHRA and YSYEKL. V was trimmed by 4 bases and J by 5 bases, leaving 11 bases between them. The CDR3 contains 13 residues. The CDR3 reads CASSRTVGETQYF. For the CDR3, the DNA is TGCGCCAGCAGCCGGACGGTGGGGGAGACCCAGTACTTC.

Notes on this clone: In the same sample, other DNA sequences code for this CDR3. The CDR3 reads CASSSQETQYF. The CDR3 bases are TGTGCCAGCAGTTCCCAAGAGACCCAGTACTTC. The chain employs TRBV7-9 and TRBJ2-5; D unclear. The V end was cut by 6 bases, the J end by 1 base, with 3 bases between. Germline V gene lookup returns CDR1 SEHNR and CDR2 FQNEAQ (reference sequence). The CDR3 runs to 11 residues.

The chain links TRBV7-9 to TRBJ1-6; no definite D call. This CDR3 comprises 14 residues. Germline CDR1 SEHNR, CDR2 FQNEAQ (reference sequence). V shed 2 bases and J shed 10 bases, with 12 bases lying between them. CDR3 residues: CASSLNGEQSPLHF. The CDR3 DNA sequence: TGTGCCAGCAGCTTAAACGGGGAGCAATCACCCCTCCACTTT.

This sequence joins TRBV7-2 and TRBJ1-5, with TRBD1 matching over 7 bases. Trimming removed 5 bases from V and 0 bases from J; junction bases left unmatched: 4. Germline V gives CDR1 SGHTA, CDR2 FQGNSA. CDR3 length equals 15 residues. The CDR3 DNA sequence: TGTGCCAGCAGCCTACAGGGGTATAGCAATCAGCCCCAGCATTTT. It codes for CASSLQGYSNQPQHF.

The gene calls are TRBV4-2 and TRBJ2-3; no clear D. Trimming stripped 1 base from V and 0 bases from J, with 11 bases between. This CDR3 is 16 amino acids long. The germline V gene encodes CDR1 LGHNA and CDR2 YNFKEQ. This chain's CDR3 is CASSQGASESTDTQYF. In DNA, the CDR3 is TGTGCCAGCAGCCAAGGGGCCAGCGAAAGCACAGATACGCAGTATTTT.